A single TCR beta chain is shown here with its context. Its antigen is as yet unknown. This specimen belongs to a study of cytomegalovirus exposure and HLA in healthy donors. Findings and limits, study-wide: An analysis that came later showed most CMV-associated TCR beta chains appearing HLA-restricted. The listing of 150 to 200 TCR beta chains classed them as cytomegalovirus-associated.

The PCR used 60 Vbeta and 13 Jbeta primers. Here immunoSEQ multiplex PCR was the method, and the copy in TCRdb shows in-frame clones only, minus some. The sample shows a few hundred thousand clones, approximately 79% of them seen only once. Germline CDR1 is MNHEY and CDR2 is SVGAGI. The CDR3 length is 13 residues. J gave up 6 bases and V 6 bases, and 5 bases lay outside the gene matches. The V call is TRBV6-5, the J call TRBJ2-7; 10 bases map to TRBD1. Sequencing was carried out using PBMCs. The sequence was obtained from a girl under 10 years old in good health and CMV-seronegative. The CDR3 sequence is CASRGQGPGEQYF. The CDR3 coding sequence is TGTGCCAGCAGGGGACAGGGGCCAGGCGAGCAGTACTTC.